These T cell receptor beta chains were read from a single sample in a study of CD8 T cells in Susac syndrome. TCRdb passed the immunoSEQ multiplex PCR reads through MiXCR, listing each CDR3 protein once. In the table there are some 150,000 distinct CDR3 sequences, approximately 95% of which are singletons. Sequencing was performed on CD4+ T cells from PBMCs. The receptor set was obtained from a human donor with Susac syndrome. CDR3s include the opening cysteine and the closing phenylalanine or tryptophan. Fields, in order: V gene, J gene, clone size, D gene, CDR3 DNA, CDR3 protein. D genes are given only for firm matches. Clone sizes are given selectively: once, few, many, or a class where the clone is expanded.

TRBV18,TRBJ2-2,NA,TRBD1,TGTGCCAGCTCACCGACAGGGGCCGGGGAGCTGTTTTTT,CASSPTGAGELFF
TRBV20-1,TRBJ2-7,NA,TRBD2,TGCAGTGCTAGTCTATTAGCGGGGGCCCTCGGGGAGCAGTACTTC,CSASLLAGALGEQYF
TRBV7-9,TRBJ2-2,NA,NA,TGTGCCAGCAGCTTAGCAGGGTCCGGGGAGCTGTTTTTT,CASSLAGSGELFF
TRBV28,TRBJ1-5,NA,NA,TGTGCCAGCAGCTCCGTCGGTAAAGGCAATCAGCCCCAGCATTTT,CASSSVGKGNQPQHF
TRBV12-3/TRBV12-4,TRBJ2-4,NA,TRBD2,TGTGCCAGCAGTTGGACGGGAGGAGCCAAAAACATTCAGTACTTC,CASSWTGGAKNIQYF
TRBV20-1,TRBJ2-7,NA,NA,TGCAGTGCTAGGAAGGGGATCATCGACGAGCAGTACTTC,CSARKGIIDEQYF
TRBV18,TRBJ1-1,NA,NA,TGTGCCAGCTCACCCCTGGACAGCCACACTGAAGCTTTCTTT,CASSPLDSHTEAFF
TRBV7-3,TRBJ2-6,NA,NA,TGTGCCAGCAGCTTAACGGGGTCAACCTCTGGGGCCAACGTCCTGACTTTC,CASSLTGSTSGANVLTF
TRBV24-1,TRBJ2-7,NA,TRBD1,TGTGCCACCCCTCCGGGACAGGGGGCCTGCGAGCAGTACTTC,CATPPGQGACEQYF
TRBV14,TRBJ2-4,NA,TRBD2,TGTGCCAGCAGCCAAGGGGAGGGAAGGATTAACATTCAGTACTTC,CASSQGEGRINIQYF
TRBV11-2,TRBJ1-2,NA,TRBD1,TGTGCCAGCAGCTTCAGACAGGGACCCTATGGCTACACCTTC,CASSFRQGPYGYTF
TRBV9,TRBJ2-3,NA,NA,TGTGCCAGCAGCGTAGAAGCATCAGGCGATACGCAGTATTTT,CASSVEASGDTQYF
TRBV6-5,TRBJ2-5,once,NA,TGTGCCAGCGCAGGGGTGGGAACCCAGTACTTC,CASAGVGTQYF
TRBV27,TRBJ2-5,NA,TRBD2,TGTGCCAGCAGTCCGAGCTTACTAGCGGGGGGCATAGAGACCCAGTACTTC,CASSPSLLAGGIETQYF
TRBV5-4,TRBJ1-1,NA,NA,TGTGCCAGCAGCTTGCCCAGCCCGGGGACTGAAGCTTTCTTT,CASSLPSPGTEAFF
TRBV7-2,TRBJ1-1,NA,NA,TGTGCCAGCAGCGCCGGACAGACCATGAACACTGAAGCTTTCTTT,CASSAGQTMNTEAFF
TRBV7-9,TRBJ2-3,once,NA,TGTGCCAGCAGCGACCGCCCGGGACTCCGTGATCGCACAGATACGCAGTATTTT,CASSDRPGLRDRTDTQYF
TRBV12-3/TRBV12-4,TRBJ2-2,NA,TRBD1,TGTGCCAGCAGCCGCCCGGGACAGGGGGTCGGCGGGGAGCTGTTTTTT,CASSRPGQGVGGELFF
TRBV14,TRBJ1-3,NA,NA,TGTGCCAGCACCAAGAGCGGGACACAGTATTACTCTGGAAACACCATATATTTT,CASTKSGTQYYSGNTIYF
TRBV20-1,TRBJ2-5,NA,NA,TGCAGTGCGCAACCTCGGACGGCTACAGAGACCCAGTACTTC,CSAQPRTATETQYF
TRBV7-2,TRBJ1-4,NA,TRBD1,TGTGCCAGCAGCTTAGGCGGGACAGGGGCACGGGAACTGTTTTTT,CASSLGGTGARELFF
TRBV12-3/TRBV12-4,TRBJ1-5,NA,NA,TGTGCCAGCACCCTCTACGGTAGCAATCAGCCCCAGCATTTT,CASTLYGSNQPQHF
TRBV9,TRBJ1-6,once,NA,TGTCTGAGGAATTCACCCCTCCACTTT,CLRNSPLHF
TRBV7-3,TRBJ1-1,NA,NA,TGTGCCAGCAGCCGCCAGTGGAACACTGAAGCTTTCTTT,CASSRQWNTEAFF
TRBV29-1,TRBJ1-3,NA,NA,TGCAGCGTTACTTGGACAGCGTCTGGAAACACCATATATTTT,CSVTWTASGNTIYF
TRBV24-1,TRBJ2-7,NA,NA,TGTGCCACGGACAATAACCCCTACGAGCAGTACTTC,CATDNNPYEQYF
TRBV3-1,TRBJ2-3,NA,NA,TGTGCCAGCAGCCACCACAGAGATACGCAGTATTTT,CASSHHRDTQYF
TRBV3-1,TRBJ2-7,NA,NA,TGTGCCAGCAGCCAAGATCCGGACGAGCAGTACTTC,CASSQDPDEQYF
TRBV11-2,TRBJ1-1,NA,NA,TGTGCCAGCAGCTCCACTGGTGAAGCTTTCTTT,CASSSTGEAFF
TRBV20-1,TRBJ2-5,NA,NA,TGCAGTGCTAGAGGGGACTCAGTCCGAGAAGAGACCCAGTACTTC,CSARGDSVREETQYF
TRBV20-1,TRBJ1-2,NA,TRBD1,TGCAGTGCTGGGGACAGGTCTGGTGGCTACACCTTC,CSAGDRSGGYTF
TRBV7-9,TRBJ2-6,NA,NA,TGTGCCAGCAGCCTTTACTCTGGGGCCAACGTCCTGACTTTC,CASSLYSGANVLTF
TRBV29-1,TRBJ2-1,NA,NA,TGCAGCGTGGGGTCGGGTGAGCAGTTCTTC,CSVGSGEQFF
TRBV5-1,TRBJ1-5,NA,TRBD1,TGCGCCAGCAGCCCTGGGACAGGACATCAGCCCCAGCATTTT,CASSPGTGHQPQHF
TRBV14,TRBJ2-4,NA,NA,TGTGCCAGCAGCCATTCCGGATTAAAAAACATTCAGTACTTC,CASSHSGLKNIQYF
TRBV6-5,TRBJ2-5,NA,TRBD1,TGTGCCAGCAGTTACACAGGGGATCGTGTAGAGACCCAGTACTTC,CASSYTGDRVETQYF
TRBV13,TRBJ2-3,NA,NA,TGTGCCAGCAGCGCCTGGAACACAGATACGCAGTATTTT,CASSAWNTDTQYF
TRBV7-2,TRBJ2-5,NA,NA,TGTGCCAGCAGCGCAAGCGTCGTGGGGACCCAGTACTTC,CASSASVVGTQYF
TRBV6-4,TRBJ2-5,NA,NA,TGTGCCAGCAGCGCGGAGGGCGGGGAGACCCAGTACTTC,CASSAEGGETQYF
TRBV3-1,TRBJ1-4,NA,TRBD1,TGTGCCAGCAGCCAAGAGCTTGAGACAGGGAACGAAAAACTGTTTTTT,CASSQELETGNEKLFF
TRBV12-3/TRBV12-4,TRBJ2-4,NA,NA,TGTGCCAGCACCACACAGGGTAGGGAAAACATTCAGTACTTC,CASTTQGRENIQYF
TRBV6-5,TRBJ1-4,NA,NA,TGTGCCAGCAGTTACCGTCCAACTAATGAAAAACTGTTTTTT,CASSYRPTNEKLFF
TRBV19,TRBJ1-5,NA,NA,TGTGCCAGTAGCCCCCGACAGAGCAATCAGCCCCAGCATTTT,CASSPRQSNQPQHF
TRBV2,TRBJ2-3,NA,NA,TGTGCCAGCAGTCGGACAGTCACAGATACGCAGTATTTT,CASSRTVTDTQYF
TRBV29-1,TRBJ1-1,NA,TRBD1,TGCAGCGTCGTAGGACAGGGGGGCGCCATGAACACTGAAGCTTTCTTT,CSVVGQGGAMNTEAFF
TRBV4-3,TRBJ1-5,NA,TRBD1,TGCGCCAGCAGCCAAGATCGTGGGACAGGGGAGCAGCCCCAGCATTTT,CASSQDRGTGEQPQHF
TRBV20-1,TRBJ1-6,NA,TRBD1,TGCAGTGCTAGTTCAGGGGGTCAATATAATTCACCCCTCCACTTT,CSASSGGQYNSPLHF
TRBV19,TRBJ2-3,NA,NA,TGTGCCAGTAGTATTACCCCCAGGACAGATACGCAGTATTTT,CASSITPRTDTQYF
TRBV15,TRBJ1-1,NA,NA,TGTGCCACCAGCAGAGCGCCAGGAGTAAACACTGAAGCTTTCTTT,CATSRAPGVNTEAFF
TRBV3-1,TRBJ1-2,NA,NA,TGTGCCAGCAGCCAAGATGCATGGGGTAACTATGGCTACACCTTC,CASSQDAWGNYGYTF
TRBV4-2,TRBJ2-4,NA,NA,TGTGCCAGCAGCCAGGACAGGGAGGGAAAAAACATTCAGTACTTC,CASSQDREGKNIQYF
TRBV4-2,TRBJ2-5,NA,TRBD1,TGTGCCAGCAGCCAAACAGGGGGCGAGGAGACCCAGTACTTC,CASSQTGGEETQYF
TRBV20-1,TRBJ1-6,NA,TRBD1,TGCAGTGCTAGAGCGGGACAGCTTAATTCACCCCTCCACTTT,CSARAGQLNSPLHF
TRBV12-3/TRBV12-4,TRBJ2-7,NA,NA,TGTGCCAGCAGTTCAAAGTGGACAGCATCCTACGAGCAGTACTTC,CASSSKWTASYEQYF
TRBV5-1,TRBJ1-4,NA,NA,TGCGCCAGCAGCCCTAGGGCGGGGGGCTATGAAAAACTGTTTTTT,CASSPRAGGYEKLFF